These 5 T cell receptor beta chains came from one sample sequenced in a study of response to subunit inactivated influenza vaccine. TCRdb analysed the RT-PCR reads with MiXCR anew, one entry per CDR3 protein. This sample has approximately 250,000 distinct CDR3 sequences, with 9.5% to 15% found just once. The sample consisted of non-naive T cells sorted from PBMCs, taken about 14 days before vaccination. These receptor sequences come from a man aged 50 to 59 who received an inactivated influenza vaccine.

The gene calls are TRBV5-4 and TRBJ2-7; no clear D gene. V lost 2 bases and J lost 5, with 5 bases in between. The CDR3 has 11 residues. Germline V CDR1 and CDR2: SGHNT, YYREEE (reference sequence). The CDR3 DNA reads TGTGCCAGCAGCTTTAGTGACGAGCAGTACTTC. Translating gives CASSFSDEQYF. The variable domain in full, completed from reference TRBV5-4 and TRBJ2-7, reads ETGVTQSPTHLIKTRGQQVTLRCSSQSGHNTVSWYQQALGQGPQFIFQYYREEENGRGNFPPRFSGLQFPNYSSELNVNALELDDSALYLCASSFSDEQYFGPGTRLTVT.

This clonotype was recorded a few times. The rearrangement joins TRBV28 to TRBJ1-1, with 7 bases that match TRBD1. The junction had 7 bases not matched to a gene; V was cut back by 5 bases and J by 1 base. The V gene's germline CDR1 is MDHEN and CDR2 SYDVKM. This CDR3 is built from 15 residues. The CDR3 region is CASSPDRETNTEAFF. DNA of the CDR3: TGTGCCAGCAGTCCCGACAGGGAAACGAACACTGAAGCTTTCTTT.

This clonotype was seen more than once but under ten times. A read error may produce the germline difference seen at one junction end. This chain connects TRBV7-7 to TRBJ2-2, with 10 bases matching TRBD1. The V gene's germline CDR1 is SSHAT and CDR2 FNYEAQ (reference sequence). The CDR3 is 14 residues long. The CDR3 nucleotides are TGTGCTAGCAGCCCAGACAGGGGGCACGGGGAGCTGTTTTTT. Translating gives CASSPDRGHGELFF.

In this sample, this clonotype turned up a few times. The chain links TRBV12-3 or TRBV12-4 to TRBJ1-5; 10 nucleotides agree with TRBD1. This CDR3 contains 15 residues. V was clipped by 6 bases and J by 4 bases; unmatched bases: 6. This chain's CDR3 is CASRSTGGGNQPQHF. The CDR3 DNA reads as TGTGCCAGCAGATCGACAGGGGGCGGTAATCAGCCCCAGCATTTT.

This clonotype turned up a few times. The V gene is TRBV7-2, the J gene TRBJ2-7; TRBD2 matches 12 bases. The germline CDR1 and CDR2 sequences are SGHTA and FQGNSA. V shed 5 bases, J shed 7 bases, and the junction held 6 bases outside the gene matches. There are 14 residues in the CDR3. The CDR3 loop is CASSVSTSGGEQYF. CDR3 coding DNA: TGTGCCAGCAGCGTATCGACTAGCGGGGGTGAGCAGTACTTC.